This is a list of T cell receptor beta chains from one sample in a study of T cell responses to AZD1222 COVID-19 vaccine. TCRdb keeps only in-frame clones here, not all; method: immunoSEQ multiplex PCR. Among approximately 120,000 clones, around 92% were seen once, and the ten largest hold about 1.1%. The material sequenced was peripheral blood, taken on day 0 of AZD1222 vaccination. The receptors were sampled from an adult in good health. Each CDR3 is given with its conserved first and last residue. A D gene is named only where the DNA matches it firmly. Clone size is stated in some rows and not others, as once, few, many or a class when expanded.

D: NA; size: NA; V: TRBV5-4; J: TRBJ1-1; CDR3: CASSRDGGAATEAFF; DNA: TGTGCCAGCAGCCGGGATGGGGGGGCGGCCACTGAAGCTTTCTTT
D: NA; size: NA; V: TRBV9; J: TRBJ2-7; CDR3: CASSAPGVRRQYF; DNA: TGTGCCAGCAGCGCCCCCGGTGTTCGCCGGCAGTACTTC
D: TRBD1; size: NA; V: TRBV7-9; J: TRBJ1-2; CDR3: CASSPPTGIYGYTF; DNA: TGTGCCAGCAGCCCACCGACAGGGATCTATGGCTACACCTTC
D: NA; size: NA; V: TRBV6-5; J: TRBJ2-1; CDR3: CASSLTPRGSNEQFF; DNA: TGTGCCAGCAGCTTAACTCCCCGGGGCTCAAATGAGCAGTTCTTC
D: TRBD1; size: NA; V: TRBV28; J: TRBJ2-7; CDR3: CASSIGTGPPYEQYF; DNA: TGTGCCAGCAGTATAGGGACAGGCCCGCCGTACGAGCAGTACTTC
D: NA; size: NA; V: TRBV10-3; J: TRBJ1-2; CDR3: CAISESTGRADGYTF; DNA: TGTGCCATCAGTGAGTCGACGGGCAGGGCGGATGGCTACACCTTC
D: NA; size: NA; V: TRBV2; J: TRBJ2-7; CDR3: CATLLGGLGNEQYF; DNA: TGTGCCACCCTTCTCGGGGGGCTGGGAAACGAGCAGTACTTC
D: NA; size: NA; V: TRBV5-6; J: TRBJ1-2; CDR3: CASSLGRTYGYTF; DNA: TGTGCCAGCAGCTTGGGACGGACGTATGGCTACACCTTC
D: NA; size: NA; V: TRBV14; J: TRBJ1-2; CDR3: CASSHQSEGNYGYTF; DNA: TGTGCCAGCAGCCACCAATCTGAGGGTAACTATGGCTACACCTTC
D: TRBD2; size: NA; V: TRBV4-2; J: TRBJ2-3; CDR3: CASSQDTGTSGNTQYF; DNA: TGTGCCAGCAGCCAAGACACCGGGACTAGCGGCAATACGCAGTATTTT
D: NA; size: NA; V: TRBV27; J: TRBJ2-7; CDR3: CASSLKGGVYEQYF; DNA: TGTGCCAGCAGTTTGAAGGGGGGGGTTTACGAGCAGTACTTC
D: NA; size: NA; V: TRBV6-5; J: TRBJ2-7; CDR3: CASSPSTGYEQYF; DNA: TGTGCCAGCAGCCCAAGTACAGGGTACGAGCAGTACTTC
D: TRBD2; size: NA; V: TRBV3-1/TRBV3-2; J: TRBJ2-3; CDR3: CASSPRWGGLAGPADTQYF; DNA: TGTGCCAGCAGCCCCCGGTGGGGCGGACTAGCGGGACCCGCAGATACGCAGTATTTT
D: TRBD2; size: NA; V: TRBV7-3; J: TRBJ2-1; CDR3: CASSKTPSGSYNEQFF; DNA: TGTGCCAGCAGCAAGACCCCTAGCGGATCCTACAATGAGCAGTTCTTC
D: NA; size: NA; V: TRBV5-4; J: TRBJ2-7; CDR3: CASSLKGLGEQYF; DNA: TGTGCCAGCAGCTTAAAGGGTCTAGGCGAGCAGTACTTC
D: TRBD1; size: NA; V: TRBV11-3; J: TRBJ2-1; CDR3: CASSLGQGANEQFF; DNA: TGTGCCAGCAGTCTGGGACAGGGGGCTAATGAGCAGTTCTTC
D: NA; size: NA; V: TRBV6-5; J: TRBJ2-4; CDR3: CASSYFPGGAKNIQYF; DNA: TGTGCCAGCAGTTACTTCCCGGGCGGAGCCAAAAACATTCAGTACTTC
D: NA; size: NA; V: TRBV7-9; J: TRBJ2-2; CDR3: CASQQSGELFF; DNA: TGTGCCTCACAGCAGTCCGGGGAGCTGTTTTTT
D: NA; size: once; V: TRBV28; J: TRBJ2-7; CDR3: CASSLSFWEDENIVGEEQYF; DNA: TGTGCCAGCAGTTTATCGTTTTGGGAGGATGAGAACATCGTGGGTGAGGAGCAGTACTTC
D: TRBD1; size: once; V: TRBV11-1; J: TRBJ2-7; CDR3: CASSLASQGKGYEQYF; DNA: TGTGCCAGCAGCTTAGCGTCACAGGGGAAAGGGTACGAGCAGTACTTC
D: NA; size: NA; V: TRBV18; J: TRBJ2-5; CDR3: CASSPLPEETQYF; DNA: TGTGCCAGCTCACCCCTTCCCGAAGAGACCCAGTACTTC
D: NA; size: NA; V: TRBV3-1/TRBV3-2; J: TRBJ2-3; CDR3: CASRNIGVGTDTQYF; DNA: TGTGCCAGCAGAAATATAGGGGTGGGCACAGATACGCAGTATTTT
D: NA; size: NA; V: TRBV18; J: TRBJ2-7; CDR3: CASSPSGGGLYEQYF; DNA: TGTGCCAGCTCACCATCCGGTGGGGGCCTCTACGAGCAGTACTTC
D: TRBD2; size: NA; V: TRBV7-7; J: TRBJ2-2; CDR3: CASSSSGGSTGELFF; DNA: TGTGCTAGCAGCTCTAGCGGGGGCTCCACCGGGGAGCTGTTTTTT
D: NA; size: NA; V: TRBV9; J: TRBJ1-2; CDR3: CASSDPGGYGYTF; DNA: TGTGCCAGCAGCGACCCGGGGGGCTATGGCTACACCTTC
D: TRBD2; size: once; V: TRBV11-2; J: TRBJ2-7; CDR3: CASSTLTGTSGYYEQYF; DNA: TGTGCCAGCAGTACCCTGACCGGGACTAGCGGGTACTACGAGCAGTACTTC
D: NA; size: NA; V: TRBV15; J: TRBJ2-6; CDR3: CATSRRVSGANVLTF; DNA: TGTGCCACCAGCAGGAGGGTCTCTGGGGCCAACGTCCTGACTTTC
D: TRBD2; size: few; V: TRBV3-1/TRBV3-2; J: TRBJ2-7; CDR3: CASSRQPGLAGVGRAYEQYF; DNA: TGTGCCAGCAGCCGTCAACCGGGACTAGCGGGAGTAGGTCGGGCCTACGAGCAGTACTTC
D: NA; size: few; V: TRBV5-8; J: TRBJ1-2; CDR3: CASSRPMGDGYTF; DNA: TGTGCCAGCAGCCGACCTATGGGGGATGGCTACACCTTC
D: TRBD1; size: NA; V: TRBV3-1/TRBV3-2; J: TRBJ1-2; CDR3: CASSQGGGTYGYTF; DNA: TGTGCCAGCAGCCAAGGAGGGGGCACCTATGGCTACACCTTC
D: NA; size: NA; V: TRBV3-1/TRBV3-2; J: TRBJ1-2; CDR3: CASSQNSQGISWVIPGYTF; DNA: TGTGCCAGCAGCCAAAACTCACAGGGTATCTCATGGGTAATTCCTGGCTACACCTTC
D: NA; size: NA; V: TRBV9; J: TRBJ1-4; CDR3: CASSETDRVNEKLFF; DNA: TGTGCCAGCAGCGAGACGGACAGAGTTAATGAAAAACTGTTTTTT
D: TRBD2; size: once; V: TRBV7-3; J: TRBJ2-1; CDR3: CASSFNDWGGPINEQFF; DNA: TGTGCCAGCAGCTTCAACGATTGGGGAGGGCCCATAAATGAGCAGTTCTTC
D: NA; size: NA; V: TRBV5-1; J: TRBJ2-4; CDR3: CASSLEAAVNIQYF; DNA: TGCGCCAGCAGCTTGGAGGCAGCGGTGAACATTCAGTACTTC
D: NA; size: NA; V: TRBV30; J: TRBJ1-4; CDR3: CACLRPYEKLFF; DNA: TGTGCCTGTTTGCGGCCCTATGAAAAACTGTTTTTT
D: NA; size: few; V: TRBV6-2/TRBV6-3; J: TRBJ1-1; CDR3: CASSLQGQNTEAFF; DNA: TGTGCCAGCAGTCTACAGGGCCAGAACACTGAAGCTTTCTTT
D: NA; size: NA; V: TRBV30; J: TRBJ1-2; CDR3: CAWRGDSNYGYTF; DNA: TGTGCCTGGAGGGGGGATAGTAACTATGGCTACACCTTC
D: NA; size: NA; V: TRBV2; J: TRBJ1-3; CDR3: CASSLLRQSSGNTIYF; DNA: TGTGCCAGCAGTTTACTTAGACAAAGCTCTGGAAACACCATATATTTT
D: NA; size: NA; V: TRBV11-3; J: TRBJ2-7; CDR3: CASSSRGSPYEQYF; DNA: TGTGCCAGCAGCTCAAGGGGGTCTCCCTACGAGCAGTACTTC
D: TRBD1; size: once; V: TRBV28; J: TRBJ1-5; CDR3: CASSPSGQGRVSSNQPQHF; DNA: TGTGCCAGCAGCCCGTCGGGACAGGGTAGGGTTTCGAGCAATCAGCCCCAGCATTTT
D: NA; size: few; V: TRBV2; J: TRBJ1-5; CDR3: CASSEGYRRSNQPQHF; DNA: TGTGCCAGCAGTGAGGGGTACCGAAGGAGCAATCAGCCCCAGCATTTT
D: NA; size: NA; V: TRBV24-1; J: TRBJ2-3; CDR3: CATSDGGTPAQYF; DNA: TGTGCCACCAGTGATGGAGGGACACCAGCGCAGTATTTT
D: NA; size: NA; V: TRBV5-4; J: TRBJ1-2; CDR3: CASSLPGPYGYTF; DNA: TGTGCCAGCAGCTTGCCAGGACCCTATGGCTACACCTTC
D: TRBD1; size: NA; V: TRBV3-1/TRBV3-2; J: TRBJ1-1; CDR3: CASSQGDRGIFF; DNA: TGTGCCAGCAGCCAGGGGGACAGGGGCATTTTCTTT
D: TRBD1; size: NA; V: TRBV5-8; J: TRBJ2-2; CDR3: CAMPGQGPFANTGELFF; DNA: TGTGCCATGCCGGGACAGGGGCCATTCGCGAACACCGGGGAGCTGTTTTTT
D: NA; size: NA; V: TRBV9; J: TRBJ2-6; CDR3: CASSASRAGANVLTF; DNA: TGTGCCAGCAGCGCTTCCAGGGCTGGGGCCAACGTCCTGACTTTC
D: NA; size: NA; V: TRBV5-1; J: TRBJ2-1; CDR3: CASSLTGVVDEQFF; DNA: TGCGCCAGCAGCTTAACGGGAGTGGTGGATGAGCAGTTCTTC
D: TRBD1; size: NA; V: TRBV2; J: TRBJ1-5; CDR3: CASSAGRGRLGNQPQHF; DNA: TGTGCCAGCAGTGCGGGAAGGGGGCGCCTCGGAAATCAGCCCCAGCATTTT
D: TRBD2; size: NA; V: TRBV5-1; J: TRBJ2-2; CDR3: CASSPGLAGLNTGELFF; DNA: TGCGCCAGCAGCCCGGGACTAGCGGGCCTGAACACCGGGGAGCTGTTTTTT
D: TRBD2; size: NA; V: TRBV6-2/TRBV6-3; J: TRBJ2-1; CDR3: CASSSGLADYNEQFF; DNA: TGTGCCAGCAGTTCGGGACTAGCGGACTACAATGAGCAGTTCTTC
D: TRBD1; size: once; V: TRBV7-8; J: TRBJ1-1; CDR3: CASSSGQGAGGTEAFF; DNA: TGTGCCAGCAGCTCGGGACAGGGGGCGGGTGGCACTGAAGCTTTCTTT
D: NA; size: NA; V: TRBV29-1; J: TRBJ1-2; CDR3: CSVEENGYTF; DNA: TGCAGCGTTGAAGAAAATGGCTACACCTTC
D: TRBD1; size: NA; V: TRBV2; J: TRBJ2-7; CDR3: CASSSQGGEQYF; DNA: TGTGCCAGCAGTTCACAGGGGGGCGAGCAGTACTTC
D: NA; size: NA; V: TRBV18; J: TRBJ2-7; CDR3: CASSLTGSYEQYF; DNA: TGTGCCAGCTCACTCACAGGGTCCTACGAGCAGTACTTC
D: NA; size: NA; V: TRBV5-6; J: TRBJ1-4; CDR3: CASSSGTANEKLFF; DNA: TGTGCCAGCAGCTCGGGGACCGCAAATGAAAAACTGTTTTTT
D: NA; size: NA; V: TRBV3-1/TRBV3-2; J: TRBJ1-1; CDR3: CASSPPAGNTEAFF; DNA: TGTGCCAGCAGCCCCCCGGCTGGGAACACTGAAGCTTTCTTT
D: NA; size: few; V: TRBV3-1/TRBV3-2; J: TRBJ2-1; CDR3: CASSQDGTYNEQFF; DNA: TGTGCCAGCAGCCAAGATGGGACCTACAATGAGCAGTTCTTC
D: NA; size: NA; V: TRBV18; J: TRBJ2-5; CDR3: CASSPGETQYF; DNA: TGTGCCAGCTCACCAGGGGAGACCCAGTACTTC
D: TRBD1; size: NA; V: TRBV19; J: TRBJ1-4; CDR3: CASRMTGRVGEKLFF; DNA: TGTGCCAGTAGGATGACAGGGAGAGTGGGTGAAAAACTGTTTTTT
D: NA; size: NA; V: TRBV24-1; J: TRBJ2-5; CDR3: CATSDTKDPQETQYF; DNA: TGTGCCACCAGTGATACCAAAGACCCCCAAGAGACCCAGTACTTC